One sample yielded the 9 T cell receptor beta chains listed below, sequenced in a study of T cell responses to AZD1222 COVID-19 vaccine. Sequenced by immunoSEQ multiplex PCR; TCRdb stores in-frame clones only, minus some. The repertoire consists of over 150,000 clones, with 80% to 95% occurring once and the leading ten covering over 1.5%. The sample was peripheral blood, taken on day 0 of AZD1222 vaccination. These receptors were obtained from an adult in good health.

This chain joins TRBV18 and TRBJ1-5; no definite D call. This CDR3 has 16 amino acids. CDR1 and CDR2 (germline): KGHSH, LQKENI. Between the trimmed V and J ends, which lost 3 bases and 5 bases, there was a span of 17 bases. CDR3 loop: CASSPDVPGSDQPQHF. The CDR3 bases are TGTGCCAGCTCACCCGACGTACCGGGAAGCGATCAGCCCCAGCATTTT.

V and J are TRBV19 and TRBJ1-2; the D gene is possibly TRBD1 (6 bases). Trimming took off 1 base at V and 4 bases at J, with 10 bases between the two ends. The germline CDR1 and CDR2 sequences are LNHDA and SQIVND (reference sequence). The CDR3 is 14 residues long. CDR3 protein: CASSIGQGLYGYTF. The CDR3 nucleotides are TGTGCCAGTAGTATAGGGCAGGGGCTCTATGGCTACACCTTC.

J is TRBJ2-1 and V is TRBV6-5; D possibly corresponds to TRBD2 (6 bases). Germline V gene sequence: CDR1 MNHEY, CDR2 SVGAGI. This CDR3 has 11 residues. The V end lost 4 bases, the J end lost 10 bases, and 8 bases lay between the germline ends. This chain's CDR3 is CASSSSGEQFF. The CDR3 DNA follows: TGTGCCAGCAGTTCGAGCGGGGAGCAGTTCTTC.

The chain links TRBV7-9 to TRBJ1-2; D call uncertain. The CDR3 runs 16 residues. V lost 3 bases and J 0 bases, leaving 14 bases between the germline ends. In germline, CDR1 is SEHNR, CDR2 FQNEAQ (reference sequence). CDR3 sequence reads: CASSFGPGDANYGYTF. Written as DNA, the CDR3 is TGTGCCAGCAGCTTCGGGCCCGGAGACGCTAACTATGGCTACACCTTC.

V gene TRBV5-5 combines with J gene TRBJ1-5; 9 nucleotides match TRBD1. The V gene end was trimmed by 4 bases and the J gene end by 2 bases; junction bases not matched to a gene: 4. The CDR3 runs 15 residues. CDR1 is SGHKS and CDR2 is YYEKEE in the germline V gene (reference sequence). The CDR3, as DNA: TGTGCCAGCAGCACGACAGGGGGAGGCAATCAGCCCCAGCATTTT. As protein: CASSTTGGGNQPQHF.

For this clone: One junction end disagrees with the germline gene, perhaps due to a read error. The rearrangement links TRBV3-1 (or the pseudogene TRBV3-2) to TRBJ1-2, with D maybe TRBD1 (6 bases). The germline CDR1 and CDR2 sequences are LGHDT and YNNKEL (reference sequence). The CDR3 covers 15 residues. The CDR3 reads CASTQRGGAGYGYTF. The CDR3 bases are TGTGCCAGCACCCAAAGGGGGGGGGCCGGCTATGGCTACACCTTC.

The chain carries TRBV29-1 and TRBJ2-7; TRBD1 matches 9 bases. Germline V gene lookup returns CDR1 SQVTM and CDR2 ANQGSEA. The CDR3 has 13 residues. J gave up 3 bases and V 4 bases, and 4 bases lay outside the gene matches. The CDR3 sequence: CSVAGTGNYEQYF. CDR3 coding DNA: TGCAGCGTTGCAGGGACAGGGAACTACGAGCAGTACTTC.

The J gene is TRBJ1-4, the V gene TRBV2; 12 positions match TRBD1. The V segment lost 5 bases and the J segment 2 bases; nucleotides outside the gene matches: 6. This CDR3 has 17 residues. Germline loops: CDR1 SNHLY, CDR2 FYNNEI. CDR3 sequence reads: CASSKMGQGATNEKLFF. The DNA of the CDR3 is TGTGCCAGCAGTAAAATGGGACAGGGGGCGACTAATGAAAAACTGTTTTTT.

The CDR3 bases are TGTGCCAGCAGTTATAGTGAGTATCAGCCCCAGCATTTT. Its protein product is CASSYSEYQPQHF. The chain has TRBV2 and TRBJ1-5; no definite D call. Germline V lookup: CDR1 SNHLY, CDR2 FYNNEI. This CDR3 has 13 residues. Trimming stripped 5 bases from V and 5 bases from J, with 10 bases between.